This T cell receptor beta chain was sequenced during a study of T-cell memory formation after mild COVID-19 (dated by TCRdb to 2020 to 2022). In the study overall: TCR sequence clusters from the two donors were largely donor specific. The cohort was made up of two young adult volunteers, one female and one male, who were previously healthy. T-cell clones expanding and contracting after mild COVID-19 in a couple of donors were tracked by longitudinal TCRalpha and TCRbeta repertoire sequencing. Broader findings and caveats from the paper: Only a couple of mild cases were covered in the study, and larger cohorts including severe cases with pre-infection samples were considered necessary. SARS-CoV-2 specificity was not confirmed for the second-wave clones peaking on day 37. Some responding clones were detected in pre-infection memory, which suggested that pre-existing cross-reactive memory T cells had joined the SARS-CoV-2 response. Contracting CD4+ clones appeared mostly in the CM and EM memory subsets, whereas CD8+ clones were enriched in EMRA. Balanced CD4/CD8 phenotypes were observed for clones contracting from day 15 to 85, whereas a bias towards CD4+ was observed for a second wave of clones expanding from day 15 to 37.

CDR1 and CDR2 were assigned from the germline V gene as SGHRS and YFSETQ. V is cut back by 1 base and J by 4 bases, with 10 bases in the junction unmatched. Including cysteine and phenylalanine, the CDR3 has 17 amino acids. The entry retains the CDR3 DNA only, 51 bases that are in frame from base 1. Reads for this sample came from an Illumina NovaSeq 6000. Using 5'RACE with constant-segment primers, TCRalpha and TCRbeta cDNA libraries were constructed, with sample barcodes and unique molecular identifiers added in the process. Trizol reagent was used to extract RNA from every sample. Library amplification was performed in two PCR steps, and a second sample barcode and Illumina TruSeq adapters were introduced in the second step. Sequencing of the libraries was done on an Illumina NovaSeq, producing 2 x 150 bp paired-end reads. On the study's bioinformatics: With migec v1.2.7, reads were demultiplexed and then collapsed into UMI-guided consensus sequences. With mixcr v2.1.11, UMI consensuses were aligned to TRA and TRB V and J templates and assembled into clonotypes. A clonotype was counted as expanded or contracted only if both edgeR and NoisET called the change significant, with noise models trained on biological replicates. edgeR calls used a false discovery rate-adjusted p below 0.01 and a log2 fold-change threshold of 1. As an exploratory analysis of dynamics, max-normalized trajectories of the 1000 most abundant clonotypes were examined with PCA combined with hierarchical clustering. Each responding clone was given a CD4 or CD8 phenotype based on the CD4+ and CD8+ repertoires, which had been sequenced separately. In-frame beta chains were kept once TCRdb had trimmed the public reads at Q25 with fastp and called clones with MiXCR. Rows merge per CDR3 protein into single entries with the most common DNA and genes. None of the V and J calls come from the authors' own analysis; TCRdb made them. Recorded for this sample are 470,000 or so distinct CDR3 sequences; around 25% of them occurred a single time. Of the sample, around 12% is held by the ten largest clones.

Ficoll-Paque density gradient centrifugation was used to isolate PBMCs. Details on this clonotype: The clone's antigen remains unknown. The record has no base qualities; no much larger clone is one base away.

Rearrangement joined TRBV5-1 to TRBJ1-1, with 10 bases in between that match TRBD1. This sequence originates from an adult woman who had mild COVID-19 (a few samples of this study predate the infection). The sample titles of this study are shuffled in the database, so cell type and time point are left out; the donor was told from shared clones. Sequenced material: PBMCs or a T cell subset sorted from them (not recorded which). The CDR3 in this case is CASSLNPAGTGATEAFF. The DNA sequence reads TGCGCCAGCAGCTTGAACCCGGCCGGGACAGGGGCCACTGAAGCTTTCTTT.